The 9 T cell receptor beta chains presented below share a single source sample, sequenced in a study of blood T cell repertoires in COVID-19. Measured with immunoSEQ multiplex PCR; TCRdb has only the in-frame clones, and not every one. The table includes about 110,000 clones, 83% detected once. Sequenced input: peripheral blood. The source of these receptors is an older woman with acute or convalescent COVID-19.

In this sample, this clone turned up once. The chain links TRBV30 to TRBJ2-1, with 7 bases matching TRBD2. Germline V gene lookup returns CDR1 GTSNPN and CDR2 SVGIG (reference sequence). Trimming removed 2 bases from V and 9 bases from J; junction bases left unmatched: 7. This CDR3 has 13 amino acids. DNA of the CDR3: TGTGCCTGGAGTTACAGCGGGACGGGTGAGCAGTTCTTC. Its protein product is CAWSYSGTGEQFF.

This chain uses TRBV4-1 with TRBJ2-5; 8 bases are shared with TRBD2. V was pared by 0 bases and J by 5 bases, with 8 bases of the junction left unmatched. In germline, CDR1 is MGHRA, CDR2 YSYEKL. The CDR3 extends over 16 amino acids. CDR3 residues: CASSQDPAGGGETQYF. CDR3 sequence (DNA): TGCGCCAGCAGCCAAGATCCGGCGGGGGGCGGGGAGACCCAGTACTTC.

The chain joins TRBV23-1 to TRBJ1-2; TRBD1 agrees at 12 bases. TRBV23-1 is an ORF, with its function uncertain. The CDR3 is 14 amino acids. After removal of 8 bases from V and 5 bases from J, the junction contained 6 bases not matched to a gene. CDR3 nucleotides: TGCGCCAGCGGGACAGGGGGCGAATGGTATGGCTACACCTTC. It encodes CASGTGGEWYGYTF.

The chain recombines TRBV29-1 with TRBJ2-5; maybe TRBD2 (6 bases). Germline V gene sequence: CDR1 SQVTM, CDR2 ANQGSEA. V dropped 3 bases and J dropped 5 bases, with 10 bases sitting between them. This CDR3 spans 12 amino acids. This CDR3 reads CSVEDGGETQYF. The CDR3 coding sequence is TGCAGCGTTGAGGATGGGGGGGAGACCCAGTACTTC.

The V gene is TRBV6-5, the J gene TRBJ1-2; TRBD1 is a possible D gene (6 bases). V lost 3 bases, J lost 4 bases, and 12 bases lay in between. This CDR3 spans 14 amino acids. Germline V gene data show CDR1 as MNHEY and CDR2 as SVGAGI. The CDR3 region has the DNA TGTGCCAGCAGTTATCGACAGGACGGCTATGGCTACACCTTC. As protein: CASSYRQDGYGYTF.

This sequence joins TRBV9 and TRBJ2-1; 7 nucleotides agree with TRBD2. Unmatched junction bases numbered 12, after V lost 3 bases and J lost 0 bases. The CDR3 has 18 residues. The V gene's germline CDR1 is SGDLS and CDR2 YYNGEE. As DNA, the CDR3 is TGTGCCAGCAGCGCCGAGCCCCGTGCGGGAGTCTCCTACAATGAGCAGTTCTTC. It translates to CASSAEPRAGVSYNEQFF.

This chain connects TRBV19 to TRBJ2-2, with D maybe TRBD2 (5 bases). The CDR3 totals 16 residues. V gave up 2 bases and J gave up 5 bases, with 15 bases separating them. CDR1 is LNHDA, CDR2 SQIVND, per germline (reference sequence). The CDR3 nucleotides are TGTGCCAGTAGTATAAGTTTCCGGACGGGAACCGGGGAGCTGTTTTTT. Amino acid sequence: CASSISFRTGTGELFF.

In this sample, this clone turned up a few times. The rearrangement joins TRBV24-1 to TRBJ1-5; D call uncertain. CDR1 KGHDR and CDR2 SFDVKD come from the germline V gene. V dropped 5 bases and J dropped 2 bases, with 6 bases sitting between them. There are 13 residues in the CDR3. For the CDR3, the DNA is TGTGCCACCAGTGCGGCGGGCAATCAGCCCCAGCATTTT. It codes for CATSAAGNQPQHF.

V gene TRBV7-9 combines with J gene TRBJ1-4; 11 positions match TRBD1. The CDR3 consists of 15 residues. The J segment lost 5 bases and the V segment lost 5 bases, leaving 4 bases of the junction unmatched. The V gene's germline CDR1 is SEHNR and CDR2 FQNEAQ (reference sequence). CDR3 DNA: TGTGCCAGCAGCCGGGGACAGGGGGGCAATGAAAAACTGTTTTTT. It specifies CASSRGQGGNEKLFF.